A single sample gave rise to the 25 T cell receptor beta chains below, sequenced in a study of T cell repertoires in cytomegalovirus infection. Antigen specificity for these receptors is unknown. TCRdb reprocessed the reads via MiXCR and lists one record per CDR3 protein. The repertoire has about 770,000 distinct CDR3 sequences, almost 30% of them found once; the top ten carry around 12%. The input for sequencing was cultured CD8+ T cells from PBMCs, taken from culture after CMV antigen stimulation. All receptors derive from a human donor in good health (CMV status not recorded). Some clones in this sample may be carry-over from other donors' samples.

This sequence joins TRBV7-9 and TRBJ2-7, with 8 nucleotides matching TRBD2. The germline V gene has CDR1 SEHNR and CDR2 FQNEAQ (reference sequence). V shed 1 base, J shed 0 bases, and the junction held 8 bases outside the gene matches. There are 17 residues in the CDR3. The CDR3 loop reads CASSLDSAGASSYEQYF. The DNA for the CDR3 is TGTGCCAGCAGCTTAGACTCAGCGGGGGCTTCCTCCTACGAGCAGTACTTC.

This clonotype turned up a few times. The V and J genes are TRBV24-1 and TRBJ2-3, with D uncertain. This CDR3 spans 13 amino acids. Germline V gene lookup returns CDR1 KGHDR and CDR2 SFDVKD. Trimming stripped 6 bases from V and 0 bases from J, with 6 bases between. The CDR3 loop is CATSPPSTDTQYF. CDR3 nucleotide sequence: TGTGCCACCAGTCCCCCCAGCACAGATACGCAGTATTTT.

CDR3 in amino acids: CASSSGHNEQFF. The CDR3 DNA is TGTGCCAGCAGCTCCGGACACAATGAGCAGTTCTTC. The chain links TRBV7-8 to TRBJ2-1, with no clear D. Germline V lookup: CDR1 SGHVS, CDR2 FQNEAQ. The V and J ends lost 4 bases and 5 bases respectively, with 6 bases between them. The CDR3 loop spans 12 amino acids.

In this sample, this clonotype turned up once. The chain recombines TRBV28 with TRBJ2-5, with D possibly matching TRBD2 (7 bases). The CDR3 covers 14 residues. Trimming pared 4 bases from V and 5 bases from J, leaving 14 bases between. The germline CDR1 and CDR2 sequences are MDHEN and SYDVKM. This chain's CDR3 is CASSSAGAEETQYF. The DNA of the CDR3 is TGTGCCAGCAGTTCTGCGGGGGCTGAGGAGACCCAGTACTTC.

V usage is TRBV7-3 and J usage is TRBJ1-2; D uncertain. This CDR3 contains 13 residues. Per the germline V gene, CDR1 is SGHTA and CDR2 is FQGTGA. The V end was cut by 4 bases, the J end by 8 bases, with 14 bases between. CDR3 bases: TGTGCCAGCAGCTCGGAGCCCCGGCGAGGCTACACCTTC. Amino acids: CASSSEPRRGYTF.

V and J are TRBV7-8 and TRBJ2-5; D gene unclear. The germline V gene encodes CDR1 SGHVS and CDR2 FQNEAQ. This CDR3 comprises 14 residues. V dropped 7 bases and J dropped 5 bases, with 17 bases sitting between them. The CDR3 loop is CASTLEGYGETQYF. CDR3 DNA sequence: TGTGCCAGCACCCTAGAAGGCTACGGCGAGACCCAGTACTTC.

This clonotype has a count of ten or more. The chain couples TRBV12-3 or TRBV12-4 to TRBJ2-5; perhaps TRBD2 as D (6 bases). The V end was cut by 10 bases, the J end by 5 bases, with 14 bases between. CDR3 length: 12 residues. For the CDR3, the DNA is TGTGCCACTCAGGGCGGGGAGGAGACCCAGTACTTC. This translates into CATQGGEETQYF.

This clonotype has at least ten counts. This chain joins TRBV12-3 or TRBV12-4 and TRBJ1-1; D not resolved. The CDR3 contains 13 residues. The V end was cut by 3 bases, the J end by 1 base, with 6 bases between. This CDR3 is CASSFSTNTEAFF. The DNA for the CDR3 is TGTGCCAGCAGTTTTTCAACGAACACTGAAGCTTTCTTT.

This clonotype was observed many times. V usage is TRBV7-8 and J usage is TRBJ1-2; D remains ambiguous. CDR3 length equals 17 residues. Germline values: CDR1 SGHVS, CDR2 FQNEAQ. V lost 1 base to trimming and J lost 2 bases, with 17 bases between them. The CDR3: CASSLVDRFETNYGYTF. The CDR3 DNA reads as TGTGCCAGCAGCTTAGTGGATCGTTTTGAGACAAACTATGGCTACACCTTC.

The sample holds a few counts of this clonotype. The rearrangement uses TRBV7-6 and TRBJ2-7; D uncertain. There are 12 residues in the CDR3. Per the germline V gene, CDR1 is SGHVS and CDR2 is FNYEAQ. V was cut by 4 bases and J by 6 bases, with 10 bases left in between. The CDR3 bases are TGTGCCAGCAGCTCCACACTCGGCGAGCAGTACTTC. Translation gives CASSSTLGEQYF.

The genes are TRBV12-3 or TRBV12-4 and TRBJ2-2, with no clear D. Trimming removed 5 bases at V and 4 bases at J, with 11 bases between. The CDR3 has 14 residues. CDR3 in amino acids: CASSKSPGTGELFF. In DNA form, the CDR3 reads TGTGCCAGCAGTAAGTCCCCGGGCACCGGGGAGCTGTTTTTT.

This chain joins TRBV7-4 and TRBJ2-1; D may be TRBD1 or TRBD2 (7 bases each). Trimming took off 4 bases at V and 6 bases at J, with 13 bases between the two ends. Per germline, CDR1 SGHVT and CDR2 SQSDAQ. The CDR3 contains 14 residues. The CDR3 nucleotides read TGTGCCAGCAGCTCGTCCAGGGGGGGCAATGAGCAGTTCTTC. Translation gives CASSSSRGGNEQFF.

This chain links TRBV10-3 with TRBJ1-2, with D possibly being TRBD1 (6 bases). Trimming stripped 10 bases from V and 8 bases from J, with 17 bases between. The V gene's germline CDR1 is ENHRY and CDR2 SYGVKD. The CDR3 is 12 amino acids. The CDR3 region is CATAAGAFGYTF. The CDR3 DNA reads TGTGCCACCGCCGCAGGGGCCTTCGGCTACACCTTC.

To note about this clonotype: At one boundary the junction diverges from the germline segment, which might be a read error. The chain couples TRBV10-3 to TRBJ2-3, with TRBD1 matching 9 bases. CDR1 is ENHRY and CDR2 is SYGVKD in the germline V gene. CDR3 length: 13 amino acids. CDR3 nucleotides: TGTTCCATGGGGACAGGGCACACAGATACGCAGTATTTT. It encodes CSMGTGHTDTQYF.

The CDR3 region has the DNA TGTGCCAGCAGTTACTCGCCCAAATACGAGCAGTACGTC. Its protein is CASSYSPKYEQYV. The chain combines TRBV6-2 or TRBV6-3 with TRBJ2-7, with D uncertain. Germline CDR1 and CDR2: MNHEY and SVGEGT. Trimming removed 0 bases at V and 4 bases at J, with 7 bases between. The CDR3 runs 13 residues.

The CDR3 DNA reads TGTGCCAGCAGCCCATCCGCGCTGAGGACAGATACGCAGTATTTT. This translates into CASSPSALRTDTQYF. The V call is TRBV14, the J call TRBJ2-3, with D uncertain. The CDR3 is 15 residues long. CDR1 and CDR2 from the germline V gene are SGHDN and FVKESK. The germline V and J ends were trimmed by 4 bases and 3 bases, with 14 bases remaining between them.

The table lists this clonotype with many counts. The rearrangement joins TRBV14 to TRBJ2-1; D remains unclear. Trimming shortened V by 0 bases and J by 2 bases, and 2 bases separated the two germline ends. The length of the CDR3 is 13 residues. Per germline, CDR1 SGHDN and CDR2 FVKESK. In DNA form, the CDR3 reads TGTGCCAGCAGCCAAGAAACCTACAATGAGCAGTTCTTC. Protein sequence: CASSQETYNEQFF.

This chain uses TRBV3-1 with TRBJ2-1, with 9 bases identical to TRBD1. This CDR3 has 20 amino acids. Germline V gene sequence: CDR1 LGHDT, CDR2 YNNKEL (reference sequence). The junction had 20 bases not matched to a gene; V was cut back by 4 bases and J by 4 bases. The CDR3 DNA follows: TGTGCCAGCAGCCCCTCAGCTGGGACAGGGAAAATTAAGAGGTACAATGAGCAGTTCTTC. Amino acid sequence: CASSPSAGTGKIKRYNEQFF.

This clonotype was counted ten times or more. The gene calls are TRBV27 and TRBJ1-6, with D uncertain. There are 14 residues in the CDR3. Germline values: CDR1 MNHEY, CDR2 SMNVEV (reference sequence). V lost 2 bases to trimming and J lost 6 bases, with 8 bases between them. The DNA of the CDR3 is TGTGCCAGCAGTTTAAACAAGGGTAATTCACCCCTCCACTTT. Amino acid sequence: CASSLNKGNSPLHF.

The chain is built from TRBV9 and TRBJ2-3; 10 bases match TRBD2. With V trimmed by 2 bases and J by 2 bases, 2 bases remained unmatched. The CDR3 is 15 residues long. The V gene's germline CDR1 is SGDLS and CDR2 YYNGEE. In DNA form, the CDR3 reads TGTGCCAGCAGCGTCGGACTAGCGGTCACAGATACGCAGTATTTT. It encodes CASSVGLAVTDTQYF.

This clonotype was seen only a few times. The CDR3 nucleotides are TGTGCCAGCCAGAACACCGGGGAGCTGTTTTTT. Protein product: CASQNTGELFF. V and J are TRBV6-2 or TRBV6-3 and TRBJ2-2, with D uncertain. Trimming took 8 bases from V and 1 from J, leaving 2 bases between them. The CDR3 is made up of 11 amino acids. CDR1 is MNHEY and CDR2 is SVGEGT in the germline V gene.

The chain combines TRBV9 with TRBJ2-3; 8 positions agree with TRBD2. The CDR3 extends over 16 amino acids. Germline V gene lookup returns CDR1 SGDLS and CDR2 YYNGEE. Trimming at V came to 0 bases and at J to 2 bases, leaving 5 bases not matched to a gene. The CDR3 sequence: CASSVVGGGTTDTQYF. In DNA form, the CDR3 reads TGTGCCAGCAGCGTAGTCGGCGGGGGGACCACAGATACGCAGTATTTT.

As regards this clonotype: Since a much larger clone is just one base distant, this may be a read error. This chain connects TRBV7-9 to TRBJ2-1; a possible D gene is TRBD1 (6 bases). The length of the CDR3 is 15 residues. The V and J ends lost 0 bases and 3 bases respectively, with 9 bases between them. The V gene's germline CDR1 is SEHNR and CDR2 FQNEAQ (reference sequence). CDR3: CASSLAVTGYNEQFF. CDR3 bases: TGTGCCAGCAGCTTAGCGGTGACAGGCTACAATGAGCAGTTCTTC.

A word on this clonotype: Its ends do not fully match the called genes, so a read error is possible. DNA for the CDR3: TGTGCCATCAGAATCTTCAGGGGGCGAGGGGACACTAAAGCTTTCTTT. Residues: CAIRIFRGRGDTKAFF. The chain links TRBV10-3 to TRBJ1-1, with 8 bases identical to TRBD1. This CDR3 has 16 amino acids. Germline V gene sequence: CDR1 ENHRY, CDR2 SYGVKD.

The V gene is TRBV27, the J gene TRBJ1-2, with TRBD1 as a possible D gene (5 bases). The germline CDR1 and CDR2 sequences are MNHEY and SMNVEV (reference sequence). V gave up 4 bases and J gave up 5 bases, with 14 bases separating them. CDR3 length: 14 residues. The CDR3 DNA reads as TGTGCCAGCAGTTCAACCGGGACGTATTATGGCTACACCTTC. It encodes CASSSTGTYYGYTF.